This is a list of T cell receptor beta chains from one sample in a study of somatic mutations in cytotoxic T cells in rheumatoid arthritis. The assay was immunoSEQ multiplex PCR, and TCRdb's table has in-frame clones only and misses some. The sample shows 15,000 or so clones, roughly 78% of them seen only once. The sample was CD8+ T cells sorted from blood. Receptors originate from a woman aged 45-60 years with rheumatoid arthritis. CDR3s include the opening cysteine and the closing phenylalanine or tryptophan. Each record gives: D gene, V gene, J gene, clone size, CDR3 DNA, CDR3 protein. A D gene is named only where the DNA matches it firmly. A clone size is listed for some rows: how often the clone was seen (once, few, many), or a class if it is expanded.

>-|TRBV7-9|TRBJ1-1|-
TGTGCCAGCCGATGGAACACTGAAGCTTTCTTT
CASRWNTEAFF
>-|TRBV6-5|TRBJ2-1|-
TGTGCCATCTCAGACAGGTTGGGCAATGAGCAGTTCTTC
CAISDRLGNEQFF
>-|TRBV2|TRBJ1-4|-
TGTGCCAGCACATTACGGGACATTAATGAAAAACTGTTTTTT
CASTLRDINEKLFF
>-|TRBV5-1|TRBJ2-3|-
TGCGCCAGCAGCGAGGACGGCCAAGTAGATACGCAGTATTTT
CASSEDGQVDTQYF
>TRBD1|TRBV5-1|TRBJ1-1|once
TGCGCCAGCAGCTCAGAGGGACAGGCGAACACTGAAGCTTTCTTT
CASSSEGQANTEAFF
>-|TRBV13|TRBJ2-2|-
TGTGCCAGCGGGAAGGTCACCGGGGAGCTGTTTTTT
CASGKVTGELFF
>TRBD1|TRBV7-6|TRBJ1-2|once
TGTGCCAGCAGCCCGGGGACAGGGGGTAATAACTATGGCTACACCTTC
CASSPGTGGNNYGYTF
>TRBD2|TRBV29-1|TRBJ2-3|-
TGCAGCGCCCCAGCAGCTAGCGGGGGGGCCACAGATACGCAGTATTTT
CSAPAASGGATDTQYF
>-|TRBV19|TRBJ1-5|-
TGTGCCAGTAGTATCTCAAGGGGCAATCAGCCCCAGCATTTT
CASSISRGNQPQHF
>TRBD2|TRBV4-2|TRBJ2-7|-
TGTGCCAGCAGCCAGGGTAGCGGGACAAGCTCCTACGAGCAGTACTTC
CASSQGSGTSSYEQYF
>-|TRBV4-3|TRBJ2-2|-
TGCGCCAGCAGCCAAGACGCGCCCACCGGGGAGCTGTTTTTT
CASSQDAPTGELFF
>TRBD1|TRBV28|TRBJ2-5|-
TGTGCCAGCAGTCCGAGACAGGGCAGGGAGACCCAGTACTTC
CASSPRQGRETQYF
>TRBD2|TRBV11-3|TRBJ2-3|-
TGTGCCAGCAGCTCCAGGTTCGGGCGGGAGGCAGATACGCAGTATTTT
CASSSRFGREADTQYF
>-|TRBV4-2|TRBJ1-6|-
TGTGCCAGCAGCCAAGATCAGGGCCCCCTCCACTTT
CASSQDQGPLHF
>-|TRBV9|TRBJ1-1|-
TGTGCCAGCAGCGTGGGACACTCGAACACTGAAGCTTTCTTT
CASSVGHSNTEAFF
>-|TRBV27|TRBJ1-2|-
TGTGCCAGCAGCACGGACGGGAACTATGGCTACACCTTC
CASSTDGNYGYTF
>-|TRBV21-1|TRBJ1-5|-
TGTGCCAGCAGCTCCGGGCGTAAGAGGGGCTATAGCAATCAGCCCCAGCATTTT
CASSSGRKRGYSNQPQHF
>-|TRBV19|TRBJ1-5|-
TGTGCCAGTAGTATAGTTACGCGCAATCAGCCCCAGCATTTT
CASSIVTRNQPQHF
>-|TRBV5-4|TRBJ2-7|-
TGTGCCAGCAGCTCCCCGGGATCAACCTACGAGCAGTACTTC
CASSSPGSTYEQYF
>TRBD1|TRBV5-1|TRBJ2-1|-
TGCGCCAGCAGGACAGGGAATGAGCAGTTCTTC
CASRTGNEQFF
>TRBD2|TRBV29-1|TRBJ2-1|-
TGCAGCGTCAGCGGGGGTTCCTACAATGAGCAGTTCTTC
CSVSGGSYNEQFF
>-|TRBV7-2|TRBJ2-5|-
TGTGCCAGCAGCTTAGAAGGGGTTGAGACCCAGTACTTC
CASSLEGVETQYF
>-|TRBV6-1|TRBJ1-4|-
TGTGCCAGCAGTGGACAGATTGCAACTAATGAAAAACTGTTTTTT
CASSGQIATNEKLFF
>-|TRBV5-1|TRBJ2-3|-
TGCGCCAGCAGCTCCCTCGCGGAATCAATCACAGATACGCAGTATTTT
CASSSLAESITDTQYF
>-|TRBV7-9|TRBJ1-3|-
TGTGCCAGCGGTCCTATGGGGGCTGGAAACACCATATATTTT
CASGPMGAGNTIYF
>TRBD1|TRBV29-1|TRBJ1-1|-
TGCAACGTTCTCAAGGACAGGGCCACTGAAGCTTTCTTT
CNVLKDRATEAFF
>-|TRBV30|TRBJ2-7|-
TGTGCCTGGAGTGACGGGACTTCCTACGAGCAGTACTTC
CAWSDGTSYEQYF
>TRBD1|TRBV6-5|TRBJ2-7|once
TGTGCCAGCAGTTACCAACCGGGACAGGGCGGGTACGAGCAGTACTTC
CASSYQPGQGGYEQYF
>TRBD1|TRBV7-9|TRBJ2-4|-
TGTGCCAGCAGCCCCGAGGGACAGGGTAGATACATTCAGTACTTC
CASSPEGQGRYIQYF
>-|TRBV10-3|TRBJ1-1|few
TGTGCCATCAGTGAGTCCCCTGGGGTAGCCTTCTTGAGTGGGACTGAAGCTTTCTTT
CAISESPGVAFLSGTEAFF
>-|TRBV4-3|TRBJ2-5|-
TGCGCCAGCAGCCAAGATGGGCAGGGGTCTTTGGAGACCCAGTACTTC
CASSQDGQGSLETQYF
>-|TRBV5-6|TRBJ2-1|-
TGTGCCAGCAGCTACCGGAATGAGCAGTTCTTC
CASSYRNEQFF
>-|TRBV15|TRBJ2-7|-
TGTGCCACCAGCAGAACCCCACAGGGTGACGAGCAGTACTTC
CATSRTPQGDEQYF
>TRBD1|TRBV19|TRBJ1-5|-
TGTGCCAGTAGTACGTGGACAGGGGACGGGAGCAATCAGCCCCAGCATTTT
CASSTWTGDGSNQPQHF
>-|TRBV29-1|TRBJ2-2|-
TGCAGCGTTGAAGATCAAAACGGCGGGGAGCTGTTTTTT
CSVEDQNGGELFF
>-|TRBV5-5|TRBJ1-1|-
TGTGCCAGCAGCCTCGGACATCCTGAAGCTTTCTTT
CASSLGHPEAFF
>TRBD2|TRBV7-9|TRBJ2-1|-
TGTGCCAGCAGCTTCACCCTAGCGGGAGTTCATGATGAGCAGTTCTTC
CASSFTLAGVHDEQFF
>TRBD1|TRBV7-9|TRBJ2-5|-
TGTGCCAGCAGCTCCCCAATGGCGGACAGGGTGGGGACCCAGTACTTC
CASSSPMADRVGTQYF
>TRBD2|TRBV7-3|TRBJ2-5|-
TGTGCCAGCAGCTTAGGACTAGCCACGGAGGAGACCCAGTACTTC
CASSLGLATEETQYF
>-|TRBV14|TRBJ1-2|-
TGTGCCAGCAGCCAAGGGACCGGGCCCAGAGCCGTTTATGGCTACACCTTC
CASSQGTGPRAVYGYTF
>-|TRBV27|TRBJ1-1|-
TGTGCCAGCAGTTTATCCCTGAACACTGAAGCTTTCTTT
CASSLSLNTEAFF
>TRBD2|TRBV7-6|TRBJ2-1|-
TGTGCCAGCAGCTTAACTAGCGGGGTTAACAATGAGCAGTTCTTC
CASSLTSGVNNEQFF
>TRBD1|TRBV28|TRBJ1-5|few
TGTGCCAGCAGTCCCCGGACAGGGGACCAGCCCCAGCATTTT
CASSPRTGDQPQHF
>-|TRBV5-1|TRBJ2-1|-
TGCGCCAGCAGCTTGTTGAGGGCTGAGCAGTTCTTC
CASSLLRAEQFF
>-|TRBV27|TRBJ2-3|-
TGTGCCAGCAGTTTCCAGGGGGGAGGGGGTACGCAGTATTTT
CASSFQGGGGTQYF
>-|TRBV10-1|TRBJ2-3|-
TGCGCCAGCAGTGAGACGGAGGGCCCCCCCACAGATACGCAGTATTTT
CASSETEGPPTDTQYF
>-|TRBV11-2|TRBJ2-2|-
TGTGCCAGCAGCCCTGGGGGGGGCCCCGGGGAGCTGTTTTTT
CASSPGGGPGELFF
>TRBD2|TRBV4-2|TRBJ2-3|-
TGTGCCAGCAGCCAAGCTTCTAGCGGGGGGGGGACAGATACGCAGTATTTT
CASSQASSGGGTDTQYF
>TRBD1|TRBV7-6|TRBJ1-2|-
TGTGCCAGCAGCTTAGGGACAGGTCTACCCCCGGGCTACACCTTC
CASSLGTGLPPGYTF
>TRBD2|TRBV5-4|TRBJ2-5|-
TGTGCCAGCAGCCCGTCGGATAGCGGGATGCTTCAAGAGACCCAGTACTTC
CASSPSDSGMLQETQYF
>-|TRBV20-1|TRBJ2-7|-
TGCAGTGCGAAAGGGCCCTACGAGCAGTACTTC
CSAKGPYEQYF
>-|TRBV5-1|TRBJ2-1|-
TGCGCCAGCAATGGGGGTCCAGGGTCCCACAATGAGCAGTTCTTC
CASNGGPGSHNEQFF
>-|TRBV6-1|TRBJ2-1|-
TGTGCCAGCAGTGAATCCAGGGCCCCCTACAATGAGCAGTTCTTC
CASSESRAPYNEQFF
>-|TRBV28|TRBJ2-1|-
TGTGCCAGCAGCGACAATGGGGCCTTCAATGAGCAGTTCTTC
CASSDNGAFNEQFF
>-|TRBV9|TRBJ2-1|-
TGTGCCAGCAGCCCCAATGAGCAGTTCTTC
CASSPNEQFF
>-|TRBV2|TRBJ1-5|few
TGTGCCAGCAGGAGGGCAGGCAATCAGCCCCAGCATTTT
CASRRAGNQPQHF
>-|TRBV7-6|TRBJ1-1|-
TGTGCCAGCAGCTTAGGCACCATGAACACTGAAGCTTTCTTT
CASSLGTMNTEAFF
>-|TRBV7-2|TRBJ1-1|-
TGTGCCAGCAGCTTTAGTCTGGGCGAGGGACGGGGCACTGAAGCTTTCTTT
CASSFSLGEGRGTEAFF
>-|TRBV5-4|TRBJ1-2|-
TGTGCCAGCAGCTCCCAAGGGACACCCTATGGCTACACCTTC
CASSSQGTPYGYTF